Below are 3 T cell receptor beta chains sequenced from a single sample in a study of tumor and adjacent non-tumor tissue in lung cancer. This sample's RNA came from whole unsorted tissue. The normal lung tissue was taken more than 3 cm from the tumor edge. A modified ARM-PCR protocol with three rounds of nested PCR amplified TCRbeta. Each CDR3 protein is one row after TCRdb ran MiXCR on the multiplex PCR reads. The table records over 80,000 distinct CDR3 sequences, more than 80% of them present only once. Source material: distant non-tumor lung tissue. These receptors came from a man aged 60 to 75 with small cell lung cancer.

A remark on this clonotype: Since no conserved phenylalanine or tryptophan closes the CDR3, a read error is the likely cause. This chain uses TRBV4-2 with TRBJ1-6, with a possible D match to TRBD1 (5 bases). CDR3 length: 15 residues. Per germline, CDR1 LGHNA and CDR2 YNFKEQ. This chain's CDR3 is CASSQDLRGGSPLHI. The DNA for the CDR3 is TGTGCCAGCAGCCAAGATTTAAGGGGCGGTTCACCACTCCACATT.

This clonotype has only one observation. A read error may account for a junction end that differs from germline. V is TRBV6-6 and J is TRBJ2-3; D is perhaps TRBD1 (6 bases). The CDR3 is made up of 16 amino acids. CDR1 is MNHNY and CDR2 is SVGAGI in the germline V gene (reference sequence). The CDR3 DNA reads TGTGTCAGCAGTCACCAAACGGGACACTTAACATATACGCAGTATTTT. Amino acids: CVSSHQTGHLTYTQYF.

On this clonotype: One junction end does not reproduce the germline sequence, and a read error may be involved. This chain uses TRBV12-3 or TRBV12-4 with TRBJ2-1, with D possibly matching TRBD2 (5 bases). CDR3 size: 15 residues. CDR3 loop: CASSYGLGDYNEQLF. For the CDR3, the DNA is TGTGCCAGCAGTTATGGACTGGGAGACTACAATGAGCAGTTATTC.